Following are 14 T cell receptor beta chains from one sample sequenced in a study of T cell repertoires in cytomegalovirus infection. Antigens of these TCRs are unknown. MiXCR, run by TCRdb on the reads, gives a single entry per CDR3 protein. The sample gives approximately 340,000 distinct CDR3 sequences, about 29% of which show up once; 15% to 20% is in the top ten. The material sequenced was cultured PBMCs, taken from culture after CMV antigen stimulation. Receptor source: a human donor in good health (CMV status not recorded). Some clones in this sample may be carry-over from other donors' samples.

The table lists this clonotype with many counts. This sequence joins TRBV7-2 and TRBJ2-5; 9 bases map to TRBD2. CDR1 and CDR2 from the germline V gene are SGHTA and FQGNSA. V gave up 1 base and J gave up 2 bases; unmatched junction bases: 2. This CDR3 is 15 amino acids long. In nucleotides, the CDR3 is TGTGCCAGCAGCTTAGTGGCGGGAGGGCAAGAGACCCAGTACTTC. Residues: CASSLVAGGQETQYF.

This clonotype was detected only a few times. V and J are TRBV7-2 and TRBJ1-2, with unresolved D. Germline-derived CDR1 and CDR2 are SGHTA and FQGNSA. Trimming pared 5 bases from V and 5 bases from J, leaving 12 bases between. This CDR3 contains 13 residues. The CDR3 loop is CASSPPLGYGYTF. For the CDR3, the DNA is TGTGCCAGCAGCCCACCCTTGGGGTATGGCTACACCTTC. Drawing the rest from reference TRBV7-2 and TRBJ1-2, the complete variable domain is GAGVSQSPSNKVTEKGKDVELRCDPISGHTALYWYRQSLGQGLEFLIYFQGNSAPDKSGLPSDRFSAERTGGSVSTLTIQRTQQEDSAVYLCASSPPLGYGYTFGSGTRLTVV.

A few counts support this clonotype. The genes are TRBV7-8 and TRBJ2-1, with a tentative D call TRBD2 (5 bases). The V and J ends lost 4 bases and 0 bases respectively, with 16 bases between them. There are 17 residues in the CDR3. CDR1 is SGHVS, CDR2 FQNEAQ, per germline. The CDR3 nucleotides read TGTGCCAGCAGCTACCTTGGACTCGTCAGCTCCTACAATGAGCAGTTCTTC. It codes for CASSYLGLVSSYNEQFF.

This clonotype was detected a few times. The genes are TRBV11-2 and TRBJ2-3, with a possible D match to TRBD1 (5 bases). The CDR3 is 16 amino acids. Germline assignment: CDR1 SGHAT and CDR2 FQNNGV. Trimming removed 4 bases from V and 3 bases from J, with 17 bases in between. The CDR3 here is CASSSGLKGWTDTQYF. Written as DNA, the CDR3 is TGTGCCAGCAGCTCCGGGCTAAAGGGGTGGACAGATACGCAGTATTTT. The full variable domain, completed using reference TRBV11-2 and TRBJ2-3, is EAGVAQSPRYKIIEKRQSVAFWCNPISGHATLYWYQQILGQGPKLLIQFQNNGVVDDSQLPKDRFSAERLKGVDSTLKIQPAKLEDSAVYLCASSSGLKGWTDTQYFGPGTRLTVL.

The rearrangement uses TRBV5-1 and TRBJ2-1; D remains unclear. Germline V lookup: CDR1 SGHRS, CDR2 YFSETQ. Trimming cost V 0 bases and J 4 bases, with 14 bases left between them. The CDR3 is 16 amino acids. The CDR3 here is CASSLGDIELYNEQFF. The CDR3 nucleotides are TGCGCCAGCAGCTTGGGCGACATCGAGTTGTACAATGAGCAGTTCTTC. Full variable domain (rest looked up from reference TRBV5-1 and TRBJ2-1): KAGVTQTPRYLIKTRGQQVTLSCSPISGHRSVSWYQQTPGQGLQFLFEYFSETQRNKGNFPGRFSGRQFSNSRSEMNVSTLELGDSALYLCASSLGDIELYNEQFFGPGTRLTVL.

V is TRBV3-1 and J is TRBJ1-5; TRBD1 aligns across 9 bases. There are 17 residues in the CDR3. With 1 base clipped from V and 3 bases from J, the junction kept 7 bases outside the gene matches. Germline loops: CDR1 LGHDT, CDR2 YNNKEL (reference sequence). The CDR3 here is CASSQAGTGISNQPQHF. The CDR3 bases are TGTGCCAGCAGCCAAGCGGGGACAGGGATTTCCAATCAGCCCCAGCATTTT.

The V and J genes are TRBV12-3 or TRBV12-4 and TRBJ2-1, with D possibly matching TRBD2 (6 bases). V was clipped by 1 base and J by 6 bases, with 10 bases between them. CDR3 length equals 14 residues. The CDR3 DNA reads TGTGCCAGCAGTTTAGTGCGGAGGGGCAATGAGCAGTTCTTC. Translation gives CASSLVRRGNEQFF.

This sequence joins TRBV5-4 and TRBJ2-7, with 10 bases matching TRBD2. With V trimmed by 2 bases and J by 6 bases, 8 bases remained unmatched. From germline, CDR1 is SGHNT and CDR2 YYREEE (reference sequence). This CDR3 comprises 15 residues. CDR3 in DNA: TGTGCCAGCAGCTTAAGAGCGGGAGGGCCCGGCGAGCAGTACTTC. It is translated as CASSLRAGGPGEQYF.

In its sample, this clonotype was seen a few times. J is TRBJ2-7 and V is TRBV6-2 or TRBV6-3, with D hard to call. In germline, CDR1 is MNHEY, CDR2 SVGEGT. Trimming removed 4 bases at V and 2 bases at J, with 15 bases between. The CDR3 has 15 amino acids. The CDR3 region has the DNA TGTGCCAGCAGTTCACCGGCGGAGATTGCCTACGAGCAGTACTTC. Translated: CASSSPAEIAYEQYF.

This clonotype was seen a handful of times. The rearrangement links TRBV19 to TRBJ1-5; maybe TRBD1 (5 bases). V lost 3 bases and J lost 0, with 12 bases in between. The CDR3 has 16 amino acids. Germline V CDR1 and CDR2: LNHDA, SQIVND (reference sequence). CDR3 in amino acids: CASSMRRTLSNQPQHF. The CDR3 DNA reads as TGTGCCAGTAGTATGAGGCGGACACTTAGCAATCAGCCCCAGCATTTT.

V gene TRBV11-2 combines with J gene TRBJ2-5; D gene ambiguous. The CDR3 extends over 13 amino acids. Trimming removed 2 bases from V and 4 bases from J, with 8 bases in between. Germline CDR1 is SGHAT and CDR2 is FQNNGV. CDR3 sequence: CASSLNPGETQYF. The CDR3 nucleotides read TGTGCCAGCAGCTTAAACCCCGGAGAGACCCAGTACTTC.

V and J are TRBV7-6 and TRBJ1-2; no definite D call. Trimming shortened V by 3 bases and J by 7 bases, and 9 bases separated the two germline ends. Germline-derived CDR1 and CDR2 are SGHVS and FNYEAQ. The length of the CDR3 is 12 residues. The CDR3, as DNA: TGTGCCAGCAGCTTCCGGGCTCTTGGCTACACCTTC. It encodes CASSFRALGYTF.

This sequence joins TRBV19 and TRBJ1-5, with unresolved D. Deletions cut 3 bases from V and 0 bases from J, with 9 bases between. Germline V gene sequence: CDR1 LNHDA, CDR2 SQIVND (reference sequence). The CDR3 covers 15 residues. The CDR3 sequence is CASSILAGSNQPQHF. CDR3 DNA sequence: TGTGCCAGTAGTATCTTGGCAGGTAGCAATCAGCCCCAGCATTTT.

This clonotype was seen a handful of times. The rearrangement joins TRBV7-2 to TRBJ1-1; D is undetermined. Germline V lookup: CDR1 SGHTA, CDR2 FQGNSA. The CDR3 contains 11 residues. With 3 bases removed from V and 11 bases from J, the gap between germline ends came to 10 bases. The CDR3: CASSFSSTAFF. CDR3 nucleotides: TGTGCCAGCAGCTTCTCTTCGACCGCTTTCTTT. The whole variable domain, remainder taken from reference TRBV7-2 and TRBJ1-1, is GAGVSQSPSNKVTEKGKDVELRCDPISGHTALYWYRQSLGQGLEFLIYFQGNSAPDKSGLPSDRFSAERTGGSVSTLTIQRTQQEDSAVYLCASSFSSTAFFGQGTRLTVV.